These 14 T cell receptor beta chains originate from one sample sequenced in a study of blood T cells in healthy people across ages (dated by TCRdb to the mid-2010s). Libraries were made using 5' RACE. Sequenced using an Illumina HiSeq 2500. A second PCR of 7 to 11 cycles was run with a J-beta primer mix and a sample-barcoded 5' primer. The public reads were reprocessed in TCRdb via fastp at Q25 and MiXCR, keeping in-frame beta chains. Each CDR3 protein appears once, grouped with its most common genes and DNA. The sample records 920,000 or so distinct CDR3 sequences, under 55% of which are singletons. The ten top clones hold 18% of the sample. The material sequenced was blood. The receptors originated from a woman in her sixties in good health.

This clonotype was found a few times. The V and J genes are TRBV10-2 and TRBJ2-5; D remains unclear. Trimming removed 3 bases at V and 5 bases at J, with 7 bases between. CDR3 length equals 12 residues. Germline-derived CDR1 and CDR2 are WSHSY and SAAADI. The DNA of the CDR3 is TGCGCCAGCAGTGATCCCCCGGAGACCCAGTACTTC. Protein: CASSDPPETQYF.

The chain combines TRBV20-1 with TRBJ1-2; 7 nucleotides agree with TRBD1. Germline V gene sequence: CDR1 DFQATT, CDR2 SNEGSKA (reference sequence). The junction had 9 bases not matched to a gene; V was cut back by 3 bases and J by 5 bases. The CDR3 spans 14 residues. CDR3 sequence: CSASRGGSGYGYTF. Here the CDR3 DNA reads TGCAGTGCTAGTCGAGGGGGCTCGGGTTATGGCTACACCTTC.

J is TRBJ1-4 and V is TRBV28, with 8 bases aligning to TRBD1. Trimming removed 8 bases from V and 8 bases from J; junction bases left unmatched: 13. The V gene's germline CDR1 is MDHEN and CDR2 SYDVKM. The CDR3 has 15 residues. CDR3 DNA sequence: TGTGCCAGCCGACAGGGGCCCGCTCTTCGGGAAAAACTGTTTTTT. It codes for CASRQGPALREKLFF.

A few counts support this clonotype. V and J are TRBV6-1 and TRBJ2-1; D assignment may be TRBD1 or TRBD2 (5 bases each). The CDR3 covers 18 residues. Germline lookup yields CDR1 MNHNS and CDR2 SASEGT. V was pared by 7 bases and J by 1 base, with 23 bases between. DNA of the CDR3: TGTGCCAGCATTGCACTAGAGGGGAGTGAAGTGTCCTACAATGAGCAGTTCTTC. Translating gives CASIALEGSEVSYNEQFF.

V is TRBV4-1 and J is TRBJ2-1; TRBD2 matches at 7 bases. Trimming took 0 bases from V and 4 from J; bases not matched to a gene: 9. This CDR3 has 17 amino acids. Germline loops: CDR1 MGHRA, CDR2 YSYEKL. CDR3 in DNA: TGCGCCAGCAGCCAAGAAGGGCGGGGGACGGGTTACAATGAGCAGTTCTTC. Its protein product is CASSQEGRGTGYNEQFF.

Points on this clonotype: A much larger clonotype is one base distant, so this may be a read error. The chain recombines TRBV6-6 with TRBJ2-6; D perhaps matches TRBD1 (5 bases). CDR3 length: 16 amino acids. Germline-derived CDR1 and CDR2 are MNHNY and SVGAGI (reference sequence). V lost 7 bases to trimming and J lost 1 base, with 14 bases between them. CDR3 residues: CASIFSGSSGANVLTF. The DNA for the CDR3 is TGTGCCAGCATTTTCTCAGGGTCTTCTGGGGCCAACGTCCTGACTTTC.

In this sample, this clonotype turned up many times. The CDR3, as DNA: TGTGCCAGCAGTTTTAGTTCCTCCTACGAGCAGTACTTC. It encodes CASSFSSSYEQYF. The chain joins TRBV27 to TRBJ2-7, with D unclear. The CDR3 length is 13 residues. Looked up from germline, CDR1 is MNHEY and CDR2 is SMNVEV (reference sequence). The V end was cut by 3 bases, the J end by 0 bases, with 6 bases between.

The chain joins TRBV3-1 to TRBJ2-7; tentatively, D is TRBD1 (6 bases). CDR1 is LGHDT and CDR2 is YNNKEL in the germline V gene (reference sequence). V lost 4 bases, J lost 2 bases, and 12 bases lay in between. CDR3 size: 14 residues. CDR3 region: CASSPNGQPYEQYF. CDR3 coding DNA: TGTGCCAGCAGCCCCAACGGACAGCCCTACGAGCAGTACTTC.

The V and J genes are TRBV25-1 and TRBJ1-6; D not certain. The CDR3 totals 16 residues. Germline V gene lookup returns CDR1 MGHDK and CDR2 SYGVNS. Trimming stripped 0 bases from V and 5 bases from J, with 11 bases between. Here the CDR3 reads CASSEYEWSDNSPLHF. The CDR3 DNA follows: TGTGCCAGCAGTGAATACGAGTGGTCGGATAATTCACCCCTCCACTTT.

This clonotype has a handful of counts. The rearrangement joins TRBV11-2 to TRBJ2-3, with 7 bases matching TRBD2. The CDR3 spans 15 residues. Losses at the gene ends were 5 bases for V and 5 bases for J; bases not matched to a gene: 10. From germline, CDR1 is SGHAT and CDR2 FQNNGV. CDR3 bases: TGTGCCAGCAGCACGAGAGGTGGCGGGGGAGATACGCAGTATTTT. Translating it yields CASSTRGGGGDTQYF.

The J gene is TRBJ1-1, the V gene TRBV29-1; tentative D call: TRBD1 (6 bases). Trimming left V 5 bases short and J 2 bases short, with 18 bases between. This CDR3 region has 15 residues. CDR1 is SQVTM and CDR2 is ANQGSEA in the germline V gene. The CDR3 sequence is CSVRGGGQHNTEAFF. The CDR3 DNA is TGCAGCGTTCGAGGGGGAGGACAGCACAACACTGAAGCTTTCTTT.

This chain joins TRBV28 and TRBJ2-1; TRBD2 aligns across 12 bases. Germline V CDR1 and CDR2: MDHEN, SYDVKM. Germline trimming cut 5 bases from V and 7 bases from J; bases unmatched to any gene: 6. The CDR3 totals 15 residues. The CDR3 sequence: CASSTWTSGKNEQFF. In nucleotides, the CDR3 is TGTGCCAGCAGTACCTGGACTAGCGGGAAGAATGAGCAGTTCTTC. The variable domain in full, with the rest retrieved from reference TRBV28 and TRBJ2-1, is DVKVTQSSRYLVKRTGEKVFLECVQDMDHENMFWYRQDPGLGLRLIYFSYDVKMKEKGDIPEGYSVSREKKERFSLILESASTNQTSMYLCASSTWTSGKNEQFFGPGTRLTVL.

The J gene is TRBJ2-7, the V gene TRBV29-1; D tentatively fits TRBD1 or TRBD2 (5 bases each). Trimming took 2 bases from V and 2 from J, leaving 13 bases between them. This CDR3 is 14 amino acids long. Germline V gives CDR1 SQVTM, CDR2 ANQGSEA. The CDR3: CSVESGTDAYEQYF. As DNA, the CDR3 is TGCAGCGTTGAATCGGGGACGGATGCCTACGAGCAGTACTTC.

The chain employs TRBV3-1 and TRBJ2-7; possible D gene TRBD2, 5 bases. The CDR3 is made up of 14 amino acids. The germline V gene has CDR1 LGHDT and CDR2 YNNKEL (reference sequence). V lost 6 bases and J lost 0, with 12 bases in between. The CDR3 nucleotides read TGTGCCAGCAGTGACCATCGGGGCTCCTACGAGCAGTACTTC. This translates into CASSDHRGSYEQYF.